This T cell receptor beta chain was retrieved from a study of cytomegalovirus exposure and HLA in healthy donors. CDR3 size: 16 residues. Per germline, CDR1 MNHNY and CDR2 SVGAGI (reference sequence). V trimming: 5 bases; J trimming: 7 bases; junction bases outside the gene matches: 12. Primers included in the PCR were 60 Vbeta and 13 Jbeta primers. Measured with immunoSEQ multiplex PCR; TCRdb has only the in-frame clones, and not every one. This sample has under 200,000 clones, with around 80% found just once. Each of the donors was a healthy bone marrow donor. The chain recombines TRBV6-6 with TRBJ2-1; TRBD2 matches at 9 bases. The clonotype was recovered from a man aged 40-55 years in good health and CMV-seronegative. Sequencing was done on a sample of PBMCs. As DNA, the CDR3 is TGTGCCAGCAGTAAGCCGGGACTAGCTTTCGCTAATGAGCAGTTCTTC. The encoded protein is CASSKPGLAFANEQFF.